A single sample is the source of the 2 T cell receptor beta chains below, sequenced in a study of T cells expressing NK-cell markers. TCRdb reprocessed the 5' RACE reads and stores each CDR3 protein as one record, lacking DNA. This repertoire includes approximately 380,000 distinct CDR3 sequences. Sequenced material: blood T cells: a sorted CD56 or NKG2C T cell subset, CD4+ or CD8+ T cells, or bulk PBMC T cells (not recorded which). The receptor set was obtained from a man aged 18-69 years in good health.

CDR3 region: CASSSYRAANTGELFF. The chain employs TRBV11-1 and TRBJ2-2. The CDR3 totals 16 residues. The germline gives CDR1 SGHAT, CDR2 FQDESV (reference sequence).

The J gene is TRBJ2-1, the V gene TRBV7-2; TCRdb picks TRBD1, but there is no DNA to check that call. CDR3 length equals 16 residues. The germline CDR1 and CDR2 sequences are SGHTA and FQGNSA. The CDR3 loop is CASSFYSGASYNEQFF.